This T cell receptor (beta chain) was found in a study of naive and memory T cell subsets. Two oligonucleotides, mixed equimolar, formed the beta constant-region primer covering TRBC1 and TRBC2. Four rounds of PCR amplified the ligated cDNA using nested alpha and beta constant-region primers plus SP2. The cDNA 3' end received a ligated single-stranded oligonucleotide carrying the SP2 primer and a 12-nucleotide UMI. Via MiXCR, TCRdb re-called the UMI-ligation and nested PCR reads, giving one row per CDR3 protein. The sample has some 80,000 distinct CDR3 sequences, roughly 9.2% seen once. Four subsets defined by CD45RA and CD27 were sorted after CD3, CD4, CD8 and live/dead staining. After removal of 5 bases from V and 8 bases from J, the junction contained 4 bases not matched to a gene. This CDR3 spans 14 amino acids.

This sequence was found in a human donor in good health. Specimen: naive CD8+ T cells from blood. This chain links TRBV12-3 or TRBV12-4 with TRBJ2-1; TRBD2 aligns across 12 bases. The CDR3 here is CASSPGTSGYEQFF. The CDR3 region has the DNA TGTGCCAGCAGTCCCGGGACTAGCGGGTATGAGCAGTTCTTC.